The 24 T cell receptor beta chains below were found in one sample sequenced in a study of blood T cell repertoires in COVID-19. Assay used: immunoSEQ multiplex PCR; TCRdb lists only in-frame clones, some missing. The sample consists of 110,000 to 150,000 clones, around four fifths of them appearing once. Sequencing input: PBMCs or T cells enriched from blood (not recorded which). The receptors derive from a woman in her fifties or sixties who had recovered from COVID-19.

The chain links TRBV10-3 to TRBJ1-2; 8 bases line up with TRBD1. Germline V gene data show CDR1 as ENHRY and CDR2 as SYGVKD. The CDR3 consists of 16 residues. With V trimmed by 4 bases and J by 1 base, 8 bases remained unmatched. The CDR3 bases are TGTGCCATCAGTGTGGGTGGGACAGGAGGTAACTATGGCTACACCTTC. This sequence encodes CAISVGGTGGNYGYTF.

This clone was counted only a few times. The chain combines TRBV28 with TRBJ1-2, with D maybe TRBD1 (6 bases). The CDR3 contains 15 residues. Looked up from germline, CDR1 is MDHEN and CDR2 is SYDVKM. V was cut by 6 bases and J by 6 bases, with 20 bases left in between. The CDR3, as DNA: TGTGCCAGCAGATCACAGGGTGAGGAGATTAATGGCTACACCTTC. Its translation is CASRSQGEEINGYTF.

The rearrangement links TRBV19 to TRBJ1-2, with D possibly matching TRBD1 (5 bases). Germline V gene data show CDR1 as LNHDA and CDR2 as SQIVND (reference sequence). The CDR3 length is 12 residues. V was trimmed by 7 bases and J by 6 bases, leaving 12 bases between them. The CDR3 sequence is CASNRRGDGYTF. DNA of the CDR3: TGTGCCAGTAACAGGCGGGGAGATGGCTACACCTTC. Supplemented by reference TRBV19 and TRBJ1-2, the full variable domain reads DGGITQSPKYLFRKEGQNVTLSCEQNLNHDAMYWYRQDPGQGLRLIYYSQIVNDFQKGDIAEGYSVSREKKESFPLTVTSAQKNPTAFYLCASNRRGDGYTFGSGTRLTVV.

The chain has TRBV7-6 and TRBJ1-6; D is ambiguous. The CDR3 totals 17 residues. The V end lost 5 bases, the J end lost 0 bases, and 14 bases lay between the germline ends. The germline V gene has CDR1 SGHVS and CDR2 FNYEAQ. The DNA of the CDR3 is TGTGCCAGCAGCGCCCACCCGGGGAGCTCCTATAATTCACCCCTCCACTTT. Protein: CASSAHPGSSYNSPLHF.

This clone has just one count. The chain joins TRBV10-3 to TRBJ1-5; 10 bases map to TRBD1. Losses at the gene ends were 11 bases for V and 6 bases for J; bases not matched to a gene: 19. Germline V gene lookup returns CDR1 ENHRY and CDR2 SYGVKD. This CDR3 is 17 amino acids long. DNA of the CDR3: TGTGCCGTCGGACAGGGGGGACCTTGGGTTGAGAGTCAGCCCCAGCATTTT. This codes for CAVGQGGPWVESQPQHF.

The rearrangement uses TRBV15 and TRBJ2-7; D is possibly TRBD1 (7 bases). Germline V CDR1 and CDR2: LNHNV, YYDKDF (reference sequence). The length of the CDR3 is 14 residues. V lost 0 bases and J lost 4, with 10 bases in between. CDR3: CATSRDRGRYEQYF. In DNA, the CDR3 is TGTGCCACCAGCAGAGACAGGGGGAGGTACGAGCAGTACTTC.

The gene calls are TRBV5-1 and TRBJ1-2; 7 bases align to TRBD1. The germline gives CDR1 SGHRS, CDR2 YFSETQ. CDR3 length: 14 amino acids. The V gene end was trimmed by 4 bases and the J gene end by 6 bases; junction bases not matched to a gene: 9. CDR3 in DNA: TGCGCCAGCAGCCCAGGGACAGCCGCTGATGGCTACACCTTC. Its translation is CASSPGTAADGYTF.

This clone was detected only once. The chain has TRBV13 and TRBJ1-3; TRBD1 is a possible D gene (5 bases). V lost 4 bases to trimming and J lost 3 bases, with 19 bases between them. The CDR3 covers 17 residues. Germline assignment: CDR1 PRHDT and CDR2 FYEKMQ (reference sequence). The chain's CDR3 is CASSSLLFGGGGNTIYF. CDR3 in DNA: TGTGCCAGCAGCTCCCTCCTTTTCGGGGGAGGTGGAAACACCATATATTTT.

V is TRBV7-9 and J is TRBJ1-5; no clear D. V was cut by 1 base and J by 5 bases, with 15 bases left in between. Germline values: CDR1 SEHNR, CDR2 FQNEAQ (reference sequence). The CDR3 consists of 16 residues. The CDR3 loop reads CASSLGVGKTDQPQHF. The CDR3 bases are TGTGCCAGCAGCTTAGGCGTCGGGAAGACGGATCAGCCCCAGCATTTT.

V is TRBV29-1 and J is TRBJ1-1; 9 bases map to TRBD1. The CDR3 spans 14 residues. Germline CDR1 SQVTM, CDR2 ANQGSEA. V gave up 4 bases and J gave up 3 bases; unmatched junction bases: 6. The CDR3 DNA is TGCAGCGTTGCGACAGGGGGGTGGGACACTGAAGCTTTCTTT. The encoded protein is CSVATGGWDTEAFF.

In its sample, this clone was seen many times. The chain combines TRBV7-6 with TRBJ2-1, with 10 nucleotides matching TRBD2. V trimming: 1 base; J trimming: 9 bases; junction bases outside the gene matches: 9. Germline-derived CDR1 and CDR2 are SGHVS and FNYEAQ. This CDR3 is built from 16 residues. The CDR3 nucleotides are TGTGCCAGCAGCTTAGTTGCTCTAGCGGGGGCGGGTGAGCAGTTCTTC. Its protein product is CASSLVALAGAGEQFF.

The chain carries TRBV24-1 and TRBJ2-6, with D perhaps TRBD1 (6 bases). Germline V lookup: CDR1 KGHDR, CDR2 SFDVKD. V lost 3 bases to trimming and J lost 0 bases, with 8 bases between them. This CDR3 has 16 residues. The CDR3 spells CATSDQQGSGANVLTF. In DNA form, the CDR3 reads TGTGCCACCAGTGATCAACAGGGCTCTGGGGCCAACGTCCTGACTTTC.

The chain employs TRBV15 and TRBJ1-3, with no clear D. The germline V gene has CDR1 LNHNV and CDR2 YYDKDF (reference sequence). The CDR3 length is 16 residues. Trimming took off 5 bases at V and 0 bases at J, with 14 bases between the two ends. CDR3 nucleotide sequence: TGTGCCACCAGCGGGATCCAGCGGAACTCTGGAAACACCATATATTTT. Amino acids: CATSGIQRNSGNTIYF.

The gene calls are TRBV11-2 and TRBJ1-4; D perhaps matches TRBD1 (6 bases). This CDR3 spans 14 amino acids. Germline V CDR1 and CDR2: SGHAT, FQNNGV. V shed 3 bases and J shed 7 bases, with 12 bases lying between them. The CDR3 sequence is CASSFSAGAEKLFF. CDR3 nucleotide sequence: TGTGCCAGCAGCTTTTCGGCAGGGGCTGAAAAACTGTTTTTT.

This clone was picked up a small number of times. V gene TRBV6-5 combines with J gene TRBJ2-1; TRBD2 aligns across 12 bases. CDR1 and CDR2 from the germline V gene are MNHEY and SVGAGI. V trimming: 5 bases; J trimming: 4 bases; junction bases outside the gene matches: 0. This CDR3 spans 14 amino acids. The CDR3: CASSTSGGYNEQFF. In nucleotides, the CDR3 is TGTGCCAGCAGTACTAGCGGGGGGTACAATGAGCAGTTCTTC.

This chain's CDR3 is CASSRTAGSYEQYV. The CDR3 bases are TGTGCCAGCAGTAGGACAGCCGGTTCTTACGAGCAGTACGTC. This rearrangement joins TRBV27 to TRBJ2-7, with D possibly being TRBD1 (6 bases). V dropped 5 bases and J dropped 4 bases, with 15 bases sitting between them. The CDR3 totals 14 residues. Germline V gene data show CDR1 as MNHEY and CDR2 as SMNVEV (reference sequence).

The chain joins TRBV3-1 (or the pseudogene TRBV3-2) to TRBJ2-3, with 11 bases that match TRBD2. The length of the CDR3 is 15 residues. Germline V gene sequence: CDR1 LGHDT, CDR2 YNNKEL (reference sequence). J was trimmed by 4 bases and V by 4 bases; bases with no gene match: 4. The CDR3 nucleotides are TGTGCCAGCAGCCCTCCGGGACTAGCGGCAGATACGCAGTATTTT. Protein sequence: CASSPPGLAADTQYF.

This rearrangement joins TRBV7-9 to TRBJ1-5, with 10 bases aligning to TRBD1. The CDR3 spans 16 residues. Germline CDR1 SEHNR, CDR2 FQNEAQ (reference sequence). V gave up 3 bases and J gave up 3 bases; unmatched junction bases: 5. CDR3 DNA sequence: TGTGCCAGCAGCTTTACGACAGGGGGCTTCAATCAGCCCCAGCATTTT. It specifies CASSFTTGGFNQPQHF.

This chain links TRBV6-4 with TRBJ1-3; possible D gene TRBD1, 6 bases. CDR3 length: 15 amino acids. The V end lost 9 bases, the J end lost 0 bases, and 15 bases lay between the germline ends. The germline gives CDR1 MRHNA, CDR2 SNTAGT. The CDR3 loop reads CASPPGDISGNTIYF. In DNA form, the CDR3 reads TGTGCCAGTCCCCCAGGGGACATCTCTGGAAACACCATATATTTT.

The chain is built from TRBV5-1 and TRBJ1-2; a possible D gene is TRBD1 (6 bases). CDR3 length: 15 amino acids. Looked up from germline, CDR1 is SGHRS and CDR2 is YFSETQ. Trimming left V 4 bases short and J 4 bases short, with 17 bases between. The CDR3 bases are TGCGCCAGCAGCCTAGGACAGCAACCCTCCTATGGCTACACCTTC. Translation gives CASSLGQQPSYGYTF.

A few counts support this clone. The rearrangement uses TRBV5-1 and TRBJ1-3; D unclear. Trimming cost V 2 bases and J 2 bases, with 11 bases left between them. Germline lookup yields CDR1 SGHRS and CDR2 YFSETQ. CDR3 size: 15 residues. The CDR3 DNA reads TGCGCCAGCAGCTTTAGCCCGGGAACTGGAAACACCATATATTTT. It yields the protein CASSFSPGTGNTIYF. Full variable domain (missing parts from reference TRBV5-1 and TRBJ1-3): KAGVTQTPRYLIKTRGQQVTLSCSPISGHRSVSWYQQTPGQGLQFLFEYFSETQRNKGNFPGRFSGRQFSNSRSEMNVSTLELGDSALYLCASSFSPGTGNTIYFGEGSWLTVV.

This chain uses TRBV24-1 with TRBJ2-1; 10 bases match TRBD2. Germline CDR1 is KGHDR and CDR2 is SFDVKD. J gave up 6 bases and V 1 base, and 5 bases lay outside the gene matches. This CDR3 comprises 16 residues. The CDR3 protein is CATSDLSGGAGNEQFF. The CDR3 region has the DNA TGTGCCACCAGTGATTTAAGCGGGGGGGCCGGCAATGAGCAGTTCTTC.

The chain joins TRBV6-5 to TRBJ2-7, with a possible D match to TRBD1 (5 bases). CDR1 MNHEY and CDR2 SVGAGI come from the germline V gene. V lost 2 bases and J lost 4, with 18 bases in between. This CDR3 comprises 16 residues. The CDR3: CASSYDGARGRYEQYF. Here the CDR3 DNA reads TGTGCCAGCAGTTACGATGGAGCTAGGGGTCGGTACGAGCAGTACTTC.

The CDR3 sequence is CASSLVEITYEQYF. CDR3 sequence (DNA): TGTGCCAGCAGCTTAGTCGAGATAACCTACGAGCAGTACTTC. The V call is TRBV7-9, the J call TRBJ2-7; D gene uncertain. The CDR3 runs to 14 residues. CDR1 and CDR2 from the germline V gene are SEHNR and FQNEAQ (reference sequence). V lost 1 base and J 2 bases, leaving 9 bases between the germline ends.